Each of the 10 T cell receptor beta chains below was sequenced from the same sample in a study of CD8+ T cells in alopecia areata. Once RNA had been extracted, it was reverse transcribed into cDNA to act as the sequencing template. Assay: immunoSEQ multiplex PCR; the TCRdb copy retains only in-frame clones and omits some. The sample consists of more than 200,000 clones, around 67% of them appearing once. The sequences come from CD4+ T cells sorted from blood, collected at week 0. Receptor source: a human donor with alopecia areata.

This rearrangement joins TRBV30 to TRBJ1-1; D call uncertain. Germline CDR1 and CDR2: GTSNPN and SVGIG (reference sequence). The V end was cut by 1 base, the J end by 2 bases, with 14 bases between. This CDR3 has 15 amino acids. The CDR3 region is CAWSEPNGRNTEAFF. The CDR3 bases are TGTGCCTGGAGTGAGCCCAACGGGAGAAACACTGAAGCTTTCTTT.

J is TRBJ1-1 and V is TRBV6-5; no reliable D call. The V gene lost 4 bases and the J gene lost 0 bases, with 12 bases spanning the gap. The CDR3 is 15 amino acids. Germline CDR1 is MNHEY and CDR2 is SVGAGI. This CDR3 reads CASSLSRQLNTEAFF. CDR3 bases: TGTGCCAGCAGTTTGTCTCGTCAGCTGAACACTGAAGCTTTCTTT.

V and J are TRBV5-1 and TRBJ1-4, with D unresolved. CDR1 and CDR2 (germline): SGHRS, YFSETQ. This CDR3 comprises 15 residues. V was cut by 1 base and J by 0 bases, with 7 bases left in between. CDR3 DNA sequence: TGCGCCAGCAGCTTGTTCCCTGCAACTAATGAAAAACTGTTTTTT. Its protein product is CASSLFPATNEKLFF.

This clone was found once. CDR3 amino acids: CASSLTGGPLDGYTF. CDR3 DNA: TGTGCCAGCAGCCTGACGGGGGGCCCCTTGGATGGCTACACCTTC. The chain links TRBV7-3 to TRBJ1-2; maybe TRBD1 (6 bases). The V end lost 5 bases, the J end lost 6 bases, and 19 bases lay between the germline ends. The germline V gene has CDR1 SGHTA and CDR2 FQGTGA. The CDR3 sequence is 15 residues long.

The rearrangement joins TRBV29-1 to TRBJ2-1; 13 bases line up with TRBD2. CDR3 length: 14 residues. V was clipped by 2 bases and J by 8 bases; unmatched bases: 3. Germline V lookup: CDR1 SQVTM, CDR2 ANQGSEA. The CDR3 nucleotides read TGCAGCGTTGAATCACTAGCGGGGGGGCATGAGCAGTTCTTC. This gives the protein CSVESLAGGHEQFF.

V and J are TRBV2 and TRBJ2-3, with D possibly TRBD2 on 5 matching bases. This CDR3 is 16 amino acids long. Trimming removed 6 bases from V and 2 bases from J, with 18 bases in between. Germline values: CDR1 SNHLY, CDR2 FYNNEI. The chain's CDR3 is CASSSTSGSPTDTQYF. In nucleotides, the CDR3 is TGTGCCAGCAGCTCGACGTCGGGATCCCCCACAGATACGCAGTATTTT.

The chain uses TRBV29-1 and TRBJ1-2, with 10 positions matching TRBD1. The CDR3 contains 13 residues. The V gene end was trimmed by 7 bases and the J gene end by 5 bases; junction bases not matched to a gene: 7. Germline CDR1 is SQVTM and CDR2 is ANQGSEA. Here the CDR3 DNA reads TGCAGCGCCAGGACAGGGGGGTTTTATGGCTACACCTTC. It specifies CSARTGGFYGYTF.

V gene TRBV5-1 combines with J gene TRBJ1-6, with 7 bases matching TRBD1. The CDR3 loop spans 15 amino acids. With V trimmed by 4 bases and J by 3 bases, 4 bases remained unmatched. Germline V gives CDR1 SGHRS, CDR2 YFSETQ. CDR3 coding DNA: TGCGCCAGCAGCCAAGGGACAGTCTATAATTCACCCCTCCACTTT. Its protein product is CASSQGTVYNSPLHF.

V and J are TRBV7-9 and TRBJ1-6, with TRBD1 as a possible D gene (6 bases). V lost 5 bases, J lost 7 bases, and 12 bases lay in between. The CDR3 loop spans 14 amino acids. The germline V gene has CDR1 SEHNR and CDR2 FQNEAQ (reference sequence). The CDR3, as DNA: TGTGCCAGCAGCCCAACGGGGGCGAATTCACCCCTCCACTTT. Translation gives CASSPTGANSPLHF.

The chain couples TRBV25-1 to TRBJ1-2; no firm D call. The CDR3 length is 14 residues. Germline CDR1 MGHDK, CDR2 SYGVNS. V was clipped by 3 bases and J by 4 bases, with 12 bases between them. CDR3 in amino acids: CASSDRLSGYGYTF. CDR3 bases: TGTGCCAGCAGTGATCGGCTTTCGGGCTATGGCTACACCTTC.